Here is one T cell receptor beta chain with its context. A much larger clonotype is one base distant, so this may be a read error. The CDR3 regions of TCR beta were amplified from RNA transcripts. The primer set for the first-round RT-PCR of the TCR CDR3 was HTBI. TCRdb redid the calling of the multiplex PCR reads with MiXCR, one entry per CDR3 protein. Among 550,000 to 850,000 distinct CDR3 sequences listed, roughly 20% were seen once. This record comes from a study of T cells in Graves' hyperthyroidism and ophthalmopathy. The hyperthyroidism patients had all been newly diagnosed, and their disease duration was under 2 months. Their ages ranged from 18 to 65 years. Sequencing input: blood. The clonotype was recovered from a woman in her forties or fifties with Graves' hyperthyroidism that later progressed to Graves' ophthalmopathy.

The CDR3 sequence is CASGQGANYNEQFF. The CDR3 bases are TGTGCCAGCGGACAGGGGGCTAACTACAATGAGCAGTTCTTC. V and J are TRBV2 and TRBJ2-1; 11 bases are a match to TRBD1. Germline V gene data show CDR1 as SNHLY and CDR2 as FYNNEI. The CDR3 has 14 amino acids. J lost 3 bases, V lost 8 bases, and 3 bases had no gene match.